Below, 15 T cell receptor beta chains from the same sample are listed, as sequenced in a study of T cells in localized non-small cell lung cancer (dated by TCRdb to the early 2020s). Library preparation was by the immunoSEQ multiplex PCR assay. This is the immuneACCESS table as TCRdb keeps it, with only in-frame sequences that have V and J called. A part of the clones is gone; compared with another copy, unresolved V genes explain less than half, and the rest is unexplained. The sample table lists 10,000 to 15,000 clones, around 84% of them with a count of one. The top ten clones comprise under 30% of the sample. Sequencing was performed on peripheral blood, taken before any cancer treatment. Source of these receptors: a male donor at least 60 years old with stage I squamous cell lung carcinoma.

This sequence joins TRBV9 and TRBJ2-7; a weak D match, TRBD1 (5 bases). This CDR3 is 16 amino acids long. Germline V lookup: CDR1 SGDLS, CDR2 YYNGEE. The V end was cut by 0 bases, the J end by 6 bases, with 19 bases between. CDR3 in DNA: TGTGCCAGCAGCGTAGAAGGTTCGGTCAGGGCGACCGAGCAGTACTTC. Its protein product is CASSVEGSVRATEQYF.

This clone showed up just a few times. This likely came from a read error, as a far larger clone is one base away. Other DNA sequences in this sample translate to the same CDR3. The gene calls are TRBV28 and TRBJ2-2; 8 bases align to TRBD2. The germline V gene encodes CDR1 MDHEN and CDR2 SYDVKM. This CDR3 spans 13 amino acids. The CDR3 nucleotides are TGTGCCCGCAGTCCACGGGGGGGCGGGGAGCTGTTTTTT. This sequence encodes CARSPRGGGELFF.

This chain joins TRBV5-1 and TRBJ2-2; TRBD1 matches at 9 bases. V lost 3 bases, J lost 6 bases, and 9 bases stayed unmatched. CDR1 and CDR2 from the germline V gene are SGHRS and YFSETQ. CDR3 length equals 16 residues. The CDR3 DNA follows: TGCGCCAGCAGCTCGGACGGGACAGGGTACCCCGGGGAGCTGTTTTTT. Translated: CASSSDGTGYPGELFF. Complete variable domain (other parts from reference TRBV5-1 and TRBJ2-2): KAGVTQTPRYLIKTRGQQVTLSCSPISGHRSVSWYQQTPGQGLQFLFEYFSETQRNKGNFPGRFSGRQFSNSRSEMNVSTLELGDSALYLCASSSDGTGYPGELFFGEGSRLTVL.

This clone was counted only a few times. DNA of the CDR3: TGTGCCACCCTGGACAGCCGTCTCTCTGGAAACACCATATATTTT. It encodes CATLDSRLSGNTIYF. The chain employs TRBV10-3 and TRBJ1-3; possibly TRBD1 for D (6 bases). Germline V CDR1 and CDR2: ENHRY, SYGVKD. V lost 10 bases to trimming and J lost 0 bases, with 16 bases between them. This CDR3 spans 15 amino acids.

J is TRBJ2-2 and V is TRBV5-4; no clear D gene. Germline V gene sequence: CDR1 SGHNT, CDR2 YYREEE (reference sequence). CDR3 length equals 16 residues. The V end lost 0 bases, the J end lost 0 bases, and 9 bases lay between the germline ends. The CDR3 is CASSLAGGTNTGELFF. In DNA, the CDR3 is TGTGCCAGCAGCTTGGCGGGCGGTACGAACACCGGGGAGCTGTTTTTT.

The V gene is TRBV10-1, the J gene TRBJ1-5; D uncertain. Germline V CDR1 and CDR2: WNHNN, SYGVQD (reference sequence). CDR3 length: 12 amino acids. Trimming removed 4 bases from V and 6 bases from J, with 7 bases in between. CDR3 amino acids: CASSGSGQPQHF. As DNA, the CDR3 is TGCGCCAGCAGTGGTTCAGGTCAGCCCCAGCATTTT.

This chain joins TRBV28 and TRBJ1-5; 9 bases agree with TRBD1. The V segment lost 6 bases and the J segment 4 bases; nucleotides outside the gene matches: 10. The germline gives CDR1 MDHEN, CDR2 SYDVKM. CDR3 length equals 16 residues. The DNA of the CDR3 is TGTGCCAGCAGCCTACACAGGGGGCGCGGAAATCAGCCCCAGCATTTT. This translates into CASSLHRGRGNQPQHF.

The genes are TRBV10-1 and TRBJ2-2; unclear D gene. There are 14 residues in the CDR3. The germline V and J ends were trimmed by 0 bases and 4 bases, with 6 bases remaining between them. Germline V gives CDR1 WNHNN, CDR2 SYGVQD (reference sequence). The CDR3 is CASSESRSTGELFF. CDR3 DNA sequence: TGCGCCAGCAGTGAGTCGAGAAGCACCGGGGAGCTGTTTTTT.

The chain employs TRBV18 and TRBJ1-3; D is ambiguous. The germline CDR1 and CDR2 sequences are KGHSH and LQKENI. The CDR3 spans 15 residues. V was clipped by 3 bases and J by 0 bases, with 9 bases between them. The CDR3 nucleotides are TGTGCCAGCTCACCTGACAAGACCTCTGGAAACACCATATATTTT. Translated, it gives CASSPDKTSGNTIYF.

The chain couples TRBV30 to TRBJ2-7; 7 positions agree with TRBD2. The length of the CDR3 is 14 residues. Germline V gene lookup returns CDR1 GTSNPN and CDR2 SVGIG (reference sequence). V shed 0 bases, J shed 6 bases, and the junction held 8 bases outside the gene matches. CDR3 sequence: CAWSVLRGSPEQYF. In DNA, the CDR3 is TGTGCCTGGAGTGTGCTCCGCGGGAGCCCCGAGCAGTACTTC.

This chain joins TRBV6-5 and TRBJ2-3, with D maybe TRBD2 (5 bases). CDR3 length: 13 residues. Germline assignment: CDR1 MNHEY and CDR2 SVGAGI. Trimming removed 5 bases from V and 2 bases from J, with 8 bases in between. The CDR3 nucleotides are TGTGCCAGCAGTCCCGGACTCACAGATACGCAGTATTTT. As protein: CASSPGLTDTQYF.

This clone was picked up one time. J is TRBJ1-5 and V is TRBV4-1; the match to TRBD1 covers 7 bases. The CDR3 loop spans 15 amino acids. V lost 2 bases to trimming and J lost 4 bases; unmatched junction nucleotides: 5. The germline CDR1 and CDR2 sequences are MGHRA and YSYEKL. The CDR3 is CASSQTPGQNQPQHF. The CDR3 DNA sequence: TGCGCCAGCAGCCAAACTCCGGGACAGAATCAGCCCCAGCATTTT.

The chain links TRBV7-3 to TRBJ2-7; tentative D call: TRBD1 (5 bases). This CDR3 is 13 amino acids long. Trimming removed 4 bases at V and 5 bases at J, with 12 bases between. Germline V gene sequence: CDR1 SGHTA, CDR2 FQGTGA. The CDR3 nucleotides are TGTGCCAGCAGCTCCCCAGGGTCCAACGAGCAGTACTTC. Protein product: CASSSPGSNEQYF.

The chain carries TRBV5-4 and TRBJ1-3; 10 nucleotides agree with TRBD1. Trimming at V came to 4 bases and at J to 5 bases, leaving 9 bases not matched to a gene. There are 16 residues in the CDR3. Germline assignment: CDR1 SGHNT and CDR2 YYREEE (reference sequence). CDR3 protein: CASSPRQGAGRNTIYF. The DNA of the CDR3 is TGTGCCAGCAGCCCACGACAGGGGGCAGGAAGAAACACCATATATTTT.

The gene calls are TRBV7-9 and TRBJ2-7; unclear D gene. Trimming stripped 5 bases from V and 2 bases from J, with 7 bases between. This CDR3 is 12 amino acids long. Germline V CDR1 and CDR2: SEHNR, FQNEAQ (reference sequence). CDR3 DNA: TGTGCCAGCAGCCTGACCCCCTACGAGCAGTACTTC. Protein: CASSLTPYEQYF.